The clone carrying this T cell receptor (beta chain) was detected ten times or more. Germline lookup yields CDR1 SGHTA and CDR2 FQGTGA. The CDR3 loop spans 13 amino acids. The V and J ends lost 1 base and 7 bases respectively, with 10 bases between them. The data were obtained in a study of Graves' ophthalmopathy and Graves' hyperthyroidism. Beta-chain TCR CDR3 regions were amplified from RNA transcripts. Second-round multiplex PCR came after first-round RT-PCR with HTBI primers. TCRdb reprocessed the multiplex PCR reads via MiXCR and lists one record per CDR3 protein. The sample has 650,000 to 800,000 distinct CDR3 sequences; more than 40% are singletons.

The sample consisted of peripheral blood. This chain links TRBV7-3 with TRBJ1-2, with D unresolved. The source is an adult man with Graves' ophthalmopathy. The CDR3 nucleotides read TGTGCCAGCAGCTTAATGGGTGGGGTTGGCTACACCTTC. It codes for CASSLMGGVGYTF.